There are many counts of the clone carrying this T cell receptor (beta chain). This sample is drawn from a study of low-dose radiotherapy and immunotherapy resistance in tumors. Study overall: The study gave patients oral aspirin 300 mg daily for four cycles from cycle 1 day 1.

Time point defined: after trial treatment. The treatment is: LDRT plus nivolumab, ipilimumab, low-dose cyclophosphamide and aspirin (RACIN trial). Each donor was administered nivolumab, ipilimumab, aspirin, low-dose cyclophosphamide and low-dose radiotherapy. Both TCRalpha and TCRbeta chains were reverse transcribed with V-gene-specific primers. TCRs were amplified for around 20 PCR cycles with a constant-region primer and V-primer adapter. TCRdb ran MiXCR on the reads and lists one entry per CDR3 protein. The sample lists 35,000 to 50,000 distinct CDR3 sequences, 25% seen once, with around a tenth in the top ten. The sequence derives from a male donor with prostate cancer. The source was PBMCs, collected after low-dose radiotherapy plus immunotherapy.

For the CDR3, the DNA is TGTGCCAGCAGTGCCCGACAGGGTCTTAATCAGCCCCAGCATTTT. Amino acids: CASSARQGLNQPQHF. The rearrangement links TRBV6-2 or TRBV6-3 to TRBJ1-5, with 7 nucleotides matching TRBD1. The CDR3 sequence is 15 residues long. J lost 4 bases, V lost 5 bases, and 8 bases had no gene match. Germline lookup yields CDR1 MNHEY and CDR2 SVGEGT.